The clone carrying this T cell receptor beta chain was detected a few times. The antigen is not known. The data are from a study of regulatory T cells in long-lasting Graves disease. The germline gives CDR1 SGDLS, CDR2 YYNGEE. The CDR3 runs to 16 residues. V was trimmed by 0 bases and J by 0 bases, leaving 9 bases between them. Assembly of TCR beta libraries relied on iRepertoire HTBI primers together with Arm-PCR of CDR3 regions. Using its own MiXCR run on the multiplex PCR reads, TCRdb lists one record per CDR3 protein. The table has about 350,000 distinct CDR3 sequences, 16% seen once; the top ten hold roughly 27%. The time point: newly diagnosed GD, antithyroid drugs for less than 3 months. Generation of the TCR library employed RNA extracted from PBMCs. Study results and limitations: In persistent patients, shared public clonotypes (roughly 2,800) outnumbered those in new patients (roughly 870).

The same sample was also studied in work on T cells in Graves' hyperthyroidism and ophthalmopathy.

This sample comprised peripheral blood mononuclear cells (PBMCs), obtained at new diagnosis, from a patient treated with antithyroid drugs. The TCR originated in a man aged 35 to 55 with Graves disease. This chain joins TRBV9 and TRBJ2-2; D remains unclear. This chain's CDR3 is CASSVGSGANTGELFF. For the CDR3, the DNA is TGTGCCAGCAGCGTAGGCAGTGGCGCGAACACCGGGGAGCTGTTTTTT. Full variable domain (remainder filled in from reference TRBV9 and TRBJ2-2): DSGVTQTPKHLITATGQRVTLRCSPRSGDLSVYWYQQSLDQGLQFLIQYYNGEERAKGNILERFSAQQFPDLHSELNLSSLELGDSALYFCASSVGSGANTGELFFGEGSRLTVL.